This record concerns one T cell receptor beta chain sequence. This sample stems from a study of blood T cell repertoires in COVID-19. Turning to the study itself: Samples of COVID-19 (acute and convalescent) were obtained from the United States, Italy and Spain. T cells, B-cell-depleted T cells, or PBMCs supplied cDNA or gDNA.

Looked up from germline, CDR1 is ENHRY and CDR2 is SYGVKD. CDR3 length: 14 amino acids. The V segment lost 6 bases and the J segment 3 bases; nucleotides outside the gene matches: 4. Profiled with immunoSEQ multiplex PCR; TCRdb holds only in-frame clones, not every one. Counted here are 110,000 or so clones, 85% occurring once; the ten biggest clones make up 10% to 15%. The chain carries TRBV10-3 and TRBJ2-2; 7 bases are shared with TRBD1. The receptor comes from a human donor in a cohort sampled during active COVID-19. Material for sequencing was peripheral blood. For the CDR3, the DNA is TGTGCCATCAGCCAGGGGGTGGACACCGGGGAGCTGTTTTTT. Protein sequence: CAISQGVDTGELFF.